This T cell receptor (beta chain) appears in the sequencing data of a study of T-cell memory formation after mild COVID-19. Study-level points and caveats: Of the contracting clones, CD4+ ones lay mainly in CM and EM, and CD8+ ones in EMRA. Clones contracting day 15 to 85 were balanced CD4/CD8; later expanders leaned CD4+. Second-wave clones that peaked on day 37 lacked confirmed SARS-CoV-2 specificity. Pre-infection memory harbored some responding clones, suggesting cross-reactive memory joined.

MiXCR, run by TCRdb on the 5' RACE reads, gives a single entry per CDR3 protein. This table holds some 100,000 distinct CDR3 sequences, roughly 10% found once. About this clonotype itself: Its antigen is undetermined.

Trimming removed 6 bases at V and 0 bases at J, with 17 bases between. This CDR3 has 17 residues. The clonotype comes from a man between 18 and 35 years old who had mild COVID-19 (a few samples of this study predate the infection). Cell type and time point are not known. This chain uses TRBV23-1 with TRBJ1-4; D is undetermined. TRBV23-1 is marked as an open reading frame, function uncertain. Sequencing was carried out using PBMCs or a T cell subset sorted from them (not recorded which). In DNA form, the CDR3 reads TGCGCCAGCAGCAAAGTTACGAGCCGTGCAACTAATGAAAAACTGTTTTTT. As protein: CASSKVTSRATNEKLFF.